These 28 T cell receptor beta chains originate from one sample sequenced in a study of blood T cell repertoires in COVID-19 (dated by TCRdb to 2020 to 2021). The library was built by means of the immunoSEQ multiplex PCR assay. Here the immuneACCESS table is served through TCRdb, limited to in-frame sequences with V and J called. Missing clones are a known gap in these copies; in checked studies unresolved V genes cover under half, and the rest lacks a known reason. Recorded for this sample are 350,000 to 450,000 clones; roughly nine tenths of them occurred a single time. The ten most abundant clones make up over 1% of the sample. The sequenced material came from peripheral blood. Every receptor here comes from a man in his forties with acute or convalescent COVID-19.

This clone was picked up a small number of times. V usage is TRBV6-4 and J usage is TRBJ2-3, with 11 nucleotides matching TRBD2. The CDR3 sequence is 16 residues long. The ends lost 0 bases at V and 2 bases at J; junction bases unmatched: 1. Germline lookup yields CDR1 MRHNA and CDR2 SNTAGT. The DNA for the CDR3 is TGTGCCAGCAGTGACTCGACTAGCGGGGACACAGATACGCAGTATTTT. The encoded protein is CASSDSTSGDTDTQYF.

The DNA of the CDR3 is TGTGCCAGCAGCTTAGCGGGGCAGGGGTTAGGCAATCAGCCCCAGCATTTT. Translation: CASSLAGQGLGNQPQHF. The J gene is TRBJ1-5, the V gene TRBV7-9; maybe TRBD1 (6 bases). The CDR3 runs 17 residues. The V end was cut by 0 bases, the J end by 2 bases, with 14 bases between. The germline CDR1 and CDR2 sequences are SEHNR and FQNEAQ (reference sequence).

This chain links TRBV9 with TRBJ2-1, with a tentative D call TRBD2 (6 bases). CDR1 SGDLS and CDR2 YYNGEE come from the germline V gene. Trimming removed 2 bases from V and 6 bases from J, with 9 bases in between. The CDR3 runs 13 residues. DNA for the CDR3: TGTGCCAGCAGCGTTGCGGGACTCAATGAGCAGTTCTTC. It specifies CASSVAGLNEQFF. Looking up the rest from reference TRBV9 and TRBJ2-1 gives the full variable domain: DSGVTQTPKHLITATGQRVTLRCSPRSGDLSVYWYQQSLDQGLQFLIQYYNGEERAKGNILERFSAQQFPDLHSELNLSSLELGDSALYFCASSVAGLNEQFFGPGTRLTVL.

The CDR3, as DNA: TGTGCCACCAGCCAGACTAGCGGGGGCCTCAGGAGCACAGATACGCAGTATTTT. It is translated as CATSQTSGGLRSTDTQYF. The rearrangement links TRBV15 to TRBJ2-3; 12 positions match TRBD2. V was pared by 5 bases and J by 0 bases, with 9 bases of the junction left unmatched. CDR1 and CDR2 from the germline V gene are LNHNV and YYDKDF (reference sequence). The CDR3 runs to 18 residues.

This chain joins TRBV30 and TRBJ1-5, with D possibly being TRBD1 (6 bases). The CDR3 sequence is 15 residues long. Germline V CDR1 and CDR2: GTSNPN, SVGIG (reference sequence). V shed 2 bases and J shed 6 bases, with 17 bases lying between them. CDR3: CAWSPSPWGPQPQHF. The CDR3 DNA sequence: TGTGCCTGGAGTCCATCTCCCTGGGGGCCTCAGCCCCAGCATTTT. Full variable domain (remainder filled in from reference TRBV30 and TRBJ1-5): SQTIHQWPATLVQPVGSPLSLECTVEGTSNPNLYWYRQAAGRGLQLLFYSVGIGQISSEVPQNLSASRPQDRQFILSSKKLLLSDSGFYLCAWSPSPWGPQPQHFGDGTRLSIL.

The CDR3 spells CASSLVESNTGELFF. CDR3 coding DNA: TGTGCCAGCAGCTTGGTAGAATCGAACACCGGGGAGCTGTTTTTT. The chain uses TRBV5-5 and TRBJ2-2; D is ambiguous. CDR1 SGHKS and CDR2 YYEKEE come from the germline V gene (reference sequence). Trimming took 0 bases from V and 0 from J, leaving 6 bases between them. The CDR3 is 15 residues long.

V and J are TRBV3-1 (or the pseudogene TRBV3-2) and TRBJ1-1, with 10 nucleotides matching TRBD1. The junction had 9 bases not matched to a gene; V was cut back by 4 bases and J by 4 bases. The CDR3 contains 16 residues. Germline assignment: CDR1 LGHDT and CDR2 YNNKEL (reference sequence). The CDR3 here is CASSPWTGGAFTEAFF. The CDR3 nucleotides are TGTGCCAGCAGCCCTTGGACAGGGGGGGCGTTCACTGAAGCTTTCTTT.

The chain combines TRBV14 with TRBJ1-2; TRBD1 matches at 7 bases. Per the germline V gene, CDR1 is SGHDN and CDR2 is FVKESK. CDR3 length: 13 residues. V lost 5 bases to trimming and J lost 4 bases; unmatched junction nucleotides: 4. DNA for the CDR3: TGTGCCAGCAGCTATGGGACAGTCTATGGCTACACCTTC. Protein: CASSYGTVYGYTF.

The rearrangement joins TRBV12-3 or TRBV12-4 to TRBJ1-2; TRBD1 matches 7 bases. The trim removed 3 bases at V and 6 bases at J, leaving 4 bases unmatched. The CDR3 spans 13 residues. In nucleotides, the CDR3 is TGTGCCAGCAGTTTCGACAGGGCGAATGGCTACACCTTC. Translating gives CASSFDRANGYTF.

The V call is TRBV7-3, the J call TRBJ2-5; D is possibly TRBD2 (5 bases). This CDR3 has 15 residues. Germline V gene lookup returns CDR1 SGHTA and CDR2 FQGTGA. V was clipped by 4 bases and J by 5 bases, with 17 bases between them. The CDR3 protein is CASSSTPGGRETQYF. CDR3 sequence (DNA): TGTGCCAGCAGCTCAACGCCTGGCGGGCGGGAGACCCAGTACTTC.

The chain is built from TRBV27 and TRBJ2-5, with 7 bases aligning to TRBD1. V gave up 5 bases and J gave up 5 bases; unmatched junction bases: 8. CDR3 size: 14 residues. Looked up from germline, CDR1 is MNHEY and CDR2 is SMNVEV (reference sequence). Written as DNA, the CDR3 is TGTGCCAGCAGTCCCGACAGGGTGTGGGAGACCCAGTACTTC. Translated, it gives CASSPDRVWETQYF.

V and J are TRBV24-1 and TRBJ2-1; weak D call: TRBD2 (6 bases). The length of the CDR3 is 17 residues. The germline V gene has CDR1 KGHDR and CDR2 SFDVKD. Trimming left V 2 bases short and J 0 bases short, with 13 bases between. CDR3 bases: TGTGCCACCAGTGATTACCCAAAGACTAGCTCCTACAATGAGCAGTTCTTC. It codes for CATSDYPKTSSYNEQFF.

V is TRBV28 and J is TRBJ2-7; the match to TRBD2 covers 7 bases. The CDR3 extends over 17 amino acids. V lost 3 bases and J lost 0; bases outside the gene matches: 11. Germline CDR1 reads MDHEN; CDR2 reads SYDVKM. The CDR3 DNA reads TGTGCCAGCAGTTTGCCAAGCGGGGTACCGAGCTCCTACGAGCAGTACTTC. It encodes CASSLPSGVPSSYEQYF. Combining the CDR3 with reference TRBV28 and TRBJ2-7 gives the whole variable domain DVKVTQSSRYLVKRTGEKVFLECVQDMDHENMFWYRQDPGLGLRLIYFSYDVKMKEKGDIPEGYSVSREKKERFSLILESASTNQTSMYLCASSLPSGVPSSYEQYFGPGTRLTVT.

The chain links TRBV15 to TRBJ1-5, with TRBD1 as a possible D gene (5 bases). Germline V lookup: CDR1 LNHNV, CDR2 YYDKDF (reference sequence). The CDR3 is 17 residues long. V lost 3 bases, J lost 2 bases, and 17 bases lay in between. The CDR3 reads CATSSYGTRLGNQPQHF. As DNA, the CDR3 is TGTGCCACCAGCAGCTACGGGACTCGTCTTGGCAATCAGCCCCAGCATTTT.

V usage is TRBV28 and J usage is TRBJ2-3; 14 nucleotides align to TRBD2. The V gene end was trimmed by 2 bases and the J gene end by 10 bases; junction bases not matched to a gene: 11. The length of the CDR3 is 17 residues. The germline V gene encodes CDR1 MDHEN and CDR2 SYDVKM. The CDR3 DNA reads TGTGCCAGCAGTTTAGTGACTAGCGGGAGGGCCAGTCCAGCGCAGTATTTT. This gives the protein CASSLVTSGRASPAQYF.

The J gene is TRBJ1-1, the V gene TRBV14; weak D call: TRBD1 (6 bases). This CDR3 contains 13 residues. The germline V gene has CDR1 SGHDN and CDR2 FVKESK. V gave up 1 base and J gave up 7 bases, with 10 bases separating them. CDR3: CASSQGTAHEAFF. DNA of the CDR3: TGTGCCAGCAGCCAAGGGACAGCTCATGAAGCTTTCTTT.

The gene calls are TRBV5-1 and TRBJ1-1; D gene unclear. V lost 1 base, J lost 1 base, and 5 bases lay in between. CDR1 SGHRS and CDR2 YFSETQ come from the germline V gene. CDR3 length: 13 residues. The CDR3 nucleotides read TGCGCCAGCAGCTTGCGACAGAACACTGAAGCTTTCTTT. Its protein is CASSLRQNTEAFF.

This CDR3 reads CASSSGQGHQPQHF. Written as DNA, the CDR3 is TGTGCCAGCAGTTCAGGACAGGGGCATCAGCCCCAGCATTTT. The V and J genes are TRBV28 and TRBJ1-5; 9 bases are shared with TRBD1. CDR3 length: 14 amino acids. Germline CDR1 and CDR2: MDHEN and SYDVKM. The V and J ends lost 4 bases and 5 bases, in that order; junction bases with no gene match: 3.

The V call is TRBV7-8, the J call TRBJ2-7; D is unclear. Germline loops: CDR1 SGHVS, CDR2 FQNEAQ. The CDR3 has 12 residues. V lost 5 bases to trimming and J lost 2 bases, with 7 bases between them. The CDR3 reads CASSQTTYEQYF. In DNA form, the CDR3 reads TGTGCCAGCAGCCAAACAACCTACGAGCAGTACTTC.

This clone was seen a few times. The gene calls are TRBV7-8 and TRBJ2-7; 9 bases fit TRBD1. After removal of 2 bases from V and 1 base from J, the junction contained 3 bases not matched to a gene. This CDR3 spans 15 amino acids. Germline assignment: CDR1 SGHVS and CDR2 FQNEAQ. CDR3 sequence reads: CASSLTGTGSYEQYF. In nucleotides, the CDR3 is TGTGCCAGCAGCTTAACCGGGACAGGGTCCTACGAGCAGTACTTC.

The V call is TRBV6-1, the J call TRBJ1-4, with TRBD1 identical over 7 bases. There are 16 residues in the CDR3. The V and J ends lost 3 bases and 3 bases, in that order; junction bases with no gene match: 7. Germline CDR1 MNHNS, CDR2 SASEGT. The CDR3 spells CASSDLQGRPNEKLFF. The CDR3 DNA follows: TGTGCCAGCAGTGATTTACAGGGGAGGCCTAATGAAAAACTGTTTTTT.

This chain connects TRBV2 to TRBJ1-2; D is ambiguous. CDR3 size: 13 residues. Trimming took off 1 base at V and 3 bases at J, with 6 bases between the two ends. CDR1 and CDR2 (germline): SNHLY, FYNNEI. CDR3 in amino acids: CASSEGQDYGYTF. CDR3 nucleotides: TGTGCCAGCAGTGAAGGGCAGGACTATGGCTACACCTTC.

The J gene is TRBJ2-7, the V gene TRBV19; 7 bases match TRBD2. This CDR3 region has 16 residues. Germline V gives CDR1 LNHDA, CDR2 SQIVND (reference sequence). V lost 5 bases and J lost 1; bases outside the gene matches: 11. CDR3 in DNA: TGTGCCAGTAGTGACCAGCGGGGAACAGGATCCTACGAGCAGTACTTC. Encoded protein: CASSDQRGTGSYEQYF.

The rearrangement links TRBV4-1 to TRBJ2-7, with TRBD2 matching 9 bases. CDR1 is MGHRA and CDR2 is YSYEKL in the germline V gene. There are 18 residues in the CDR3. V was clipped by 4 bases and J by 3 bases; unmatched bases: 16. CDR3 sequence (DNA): TGCGCCAGCAGCCCTGGACTATTGAGGCGGGAGGGCCACTACGAGCAGTACTTC. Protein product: CASSPGLLRREGHYEQYF.

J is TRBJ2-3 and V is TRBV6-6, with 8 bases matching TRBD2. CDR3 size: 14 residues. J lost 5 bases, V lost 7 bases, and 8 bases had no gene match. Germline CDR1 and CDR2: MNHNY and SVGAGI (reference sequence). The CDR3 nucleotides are TGTGCCAGCATCAGGCGGGGGGAGGAAGATACGCAGTATTTT. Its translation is CASIRRGEEDTQYF.

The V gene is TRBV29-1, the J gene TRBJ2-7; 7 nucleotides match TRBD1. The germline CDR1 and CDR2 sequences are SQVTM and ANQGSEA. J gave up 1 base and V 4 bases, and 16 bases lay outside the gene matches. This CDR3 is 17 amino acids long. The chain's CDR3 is CSVAGTRTGAPSYEQYF. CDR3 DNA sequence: TGCAGCGTTGCAGGAACGAGGACAGGCGCCCCTTCCTACGAGCAGTACTTC.

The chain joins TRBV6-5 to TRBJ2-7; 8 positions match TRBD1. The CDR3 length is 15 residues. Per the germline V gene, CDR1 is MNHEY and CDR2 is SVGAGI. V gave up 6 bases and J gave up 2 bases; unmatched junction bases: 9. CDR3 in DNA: TGTGCCAGCAGAGATTTCAGGGGGCCTACCTACGAGCAGTACTTC. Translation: CASRDFRGPTYEQYF.

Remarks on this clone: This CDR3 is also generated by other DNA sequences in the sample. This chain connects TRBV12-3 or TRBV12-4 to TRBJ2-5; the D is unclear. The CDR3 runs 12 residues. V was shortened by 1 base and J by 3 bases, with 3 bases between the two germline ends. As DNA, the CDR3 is TGTGCCAGCAGTTTAGTCAAAGAGACCCAGTACTTC. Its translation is CASSLVKETQYF.